The 17 T cell receptor beta chains listed next were all sequenced from one sample in a study of cytomegalovirus exposure and HLA in healthy donors. Clones were sequenced by immunoSEQ multiplex PCR, and TCRdb holds only the in-frame ones, with some missing. This table holds over 200,000 clones, about 86% found once. The sample comprised PBMCs. Receptors were obtained from a woman younger than 35 in good health and CMV-seronegative.

This clone appeared many times. The chain combines TRBV7-9 with TRBJ1-1; D is perhaps TRBD1 (6 bases). The V and J ends lost 0 bases and 3 bases respectively, with 17 bases between them. The V gene's germline CDR1 is SEHNR and CDR2 FQNEAQ (reference sequence). There are 17 residues in the CDR3. The CDR3 DNA follows: TGTGCCAGCAGCTTAGCGAAGGCCCAGGGGTGGGACACTGAAGCTTTCTTT. This codes for CASSLAKAQGWDTEAFF. The whole variable domain, filled in from reference TRBV7-9 and TRBJ1-1, reads DTGVSQNPRHKITKRGQNVTFRCDPISEHNRLYWYRQTLGQGPEFLTYFQNEAQLEKSRLLSDRFSAERPKGSFSTLEIQRTEQGDSAMYLCASSLAKAQGWDTEAFFGQGTRLTVV.

The rearrangement links TRBV19 to TRBJ2-4, with D possibly matching TRBD2 (6 bases). Germline values: CDR1 LNHDA, CDR2 SQIVND (reference sequence). This CDR3 comprises 15 residues. V lost 10 bases to trimming and J lost 2 bases, with 18 bases between them. The CDR3 protein is CATQNSSAPKNIQYF. Here the CDR3 DNA reads TGTGCCACTCAGAACTCTAGCGCCCCCAAAAACATTCAGTACTTC.

J is TRBJ2-1 and V is TRBV5-1; TRBD2 agrees at 10 bases. The CDR3 consists of 17 residues. Germline V lookup: CDR1 SGHRS, CDR2 YFSETQ. V was pared by 4 bases and J by 1 base, with 8 bases of the junction left unmatched. CDR3: CASSGLAGVPSYNEQFF. DNA of the CDR3: TGCGCCAGCAGCGGTCTAGCGGGAGTTCCTTCCTACAATGAGCAGTTCTTC.

The chain uses TRBV5-1 and TRBJ2-2; D might be TRBD2 (5 bases). V was shortened by 6 bases and J by 5 bases, with 11 bases between the two germline ends. CDR1 is SGHRS, CDR2 YFSETQ, per germline. This CDR3 contains 13 residues. The CDR3 spells CASIGRATGELFF. CDR3 DNA sequence: TGCGCCAGCATTGGGAGAGCGACCGGGGAGCTGTTTTTT.

The CDR3 here is CASSDGLEGGRDEQFF. The CDR3 DNA follows: TGTGCCAGCAGTGACGGGTTGGAGGGAGGTAGGGATGAGCAGTTCTTC. V gene TRBV6-4 combines with J gene TRBJ2-1, with D perhaps matching TRBD2 (6 bases). V lost 2 bases, J lost 8 bases, and 19 bases lay in between. The germline V gene has CDR1 MRHNA and CDR2 SNTAGT. This CDR3 region has 16 residues.

The J gene is TRBJ2-7, the V gene TRBV27, with a possible D match to TRBD2 (7 bases). The CDR3 consists of 15 residues. Trimming cost V 2 bases and J 2 bases, with 13 bases left between them. CDR1 is MNHEY and CDR2 is SMNVEV in the germline V gene (reference sequence). The CDR3 protein is CASSLRGGAPYEQYF. In nucleotides, the CDR3 is TGTGCCAGCAGTTTAAGAGGGGGGGCCCCCTACGAGCAGTACTTC.

This clone was observed a single time. The rearrangement uses TRBV2 and TRBJ1-1; D not certain. The CDR3 runs to 14 residues. Between the trimmed V and J ends, which lost 5 bases and 4 bases, there was a span of 14 bases. CDR1 and CDR2 (germline): SNHLY, FYNNEI. CDR3 sequence reads: CASSSAGLSTEAFF. DNA of the CDR3: TGTGCCAGCAGTTCTGCAGGACTTTCCACTGAAGCTTTCTTT.

The gene calls are TRBV7-9 and TRBJ2-2; 10 nucleotides align to TRBD2. Germline assignment: CDR1 SEHNR and CDR2 FQNEAQ (reference sequence). V lost 6 bases and J lost 5; bases outside the gene matches: 15. This CDR3 has 18 residues. In DNA form, the CDR3 reads TGTGCCAGCAGATCCGGAGGCAAAGGGACTAGCGAAACCGGGGAGCTGTTTTTT. Its protein is CASRSGGKGTSETGELFF. Using reference TRBV7-9 and TRBJ2-2 for the parts outside the CDR3, the full variable domain is DTGVSQNPRHKITKRGQNVTFRCDPISEHNRLYWYRQTLGQGPEFLTYFQNEAQLEKSRLLSDRFSAERPKGSFSTLEIQRTEQGDSAMYLCASRSGGKGTSETGELFFGEGSRLTVL.

The chain has TRBV5-1 and TRBJ2-7, with a weak D call TRBD2 (6 bases). Trimming stripped 4 bases from V and 0 bases from J, with 11 bases between. The CDR3 has 14 amino acids. Germline V gene sequence: CDR1 SGHRS, CDR2 YFSETQ. CDR3 nucleotide sequence: TGCGCCAGCAGCCCCAGCGGGTCCTCCTACGAGCAGTACTTC. Its translation is CASSPSGSSYEQYF.

On this clone: The junction and the germline gene differ at one end; a read error may be behind it. The chain links TRBV11-2 to TRBJ2-1; 7 bases are shared with TRBD2. The germline gives CDR1 SGHAT, CDR2 FQNNGV. The CDR3 spans 15 residues. The CDR3 here is CASSLERGSYNEQFF. The CDR3 DNA reads as TGTGCCAGCAGCCTAGAGCGGGGCTCCTACAATGAGCAGTTCTTC.

This chain connects TRBV15 to TRBJ1-1; TRBD1 agrees at 8 bases. This CDR3 has 17 amino acids. The junction had 8 bases not matched to a gene; V was cut back by 2 bases and J by 0 bases. Germline loops: CDR1 LNHNV, CDR2 YYDKDF (reference sequence). Here the CDR3 reads CATSRPGQGVMNTEAFF. CDR3 in DNA: TGTGCCACCAGCAGACCCGGACAGGGCGTCATGAACACTGAAGCTTTCTTT.

The V call is TRBV19, the J call TRBJ2-1, with 8 bases aligning to TRBD1. The CDR3 length is 14 residues. The V and J ends lost 7 bases and 4 bases, in that order; junction bases with no gene match: 6. From germline, CDR1 is LNHDA and CDR2 SQIVND (reference sequence). The CDR3, as DNA: TGTGCCAGTAACACAGGGGGACCGTACAATGAGCAGTTCTTC. This codes for CASNTGGPYNEQFF.

V usage is TRBV5-1 and J usage is TRBJ2-1; no clear D gene. Germline CDR1 and CDR2: SGHRS and YFSETQ. V was pared by 4 bases and J by 1 base, with 15 bases between. This CDR3 contains 16 residues. CDR3 residues: CASSAYLGVSYNEQFF. The DNA for the CDR3 is TGCGCCAGCAGCGCATACCTAGGCGTTTCCTACAATGAGCAGTTCTTC.

J is TRBJ2-7 and V is TRBV4-3, with 9 bases aligning to TRBD2. V lost 0 bases and J lost 5; bases outside the gene matches: 8. The CDR3 consists of 16 residues. CDR1 and CDR2 from the germline V gene are LGHNA and YSLEER. The chain's CDR3 is CASSQDLREGPDEQYF. CDR3 DNA sequence: TGCGCCAGCAGCCAAGACTTGCGGGAGGGCCCCGACGAGCAGTACTTC.

This sequence joins TRBV28 and TRBJ1-4; TRBD1 is a possible D gene (5 bases). Trimming left V 2 bases short and J 8 bases short, with 12 bases between. The CDR3 totals 14 residues. From germline, CDR1 is MDHEN and CDR2 SYDVKM. The CDR3 nucleotides are TGTGCCAGCAGTTTAGTGGCAGGGCAGGAAAAACTGTTTTTT. Encoded protein: CASSLVAGQEKLFF.

This chain connects TRBV28 to TRBJ1-5, with 11 nucleotides matching TRBD1. This CDR3 has 16 residues. Germline-derived CDR1 and CDR2 are MDHEN and SYDVKM. V shed 7 bases and J 2 bases; nucleotides not matched to a gene: 7. The CDR3 DNA reads as TGTGCCAGCACAGGACAGGGGGCTATTCGCAATCAGCCCCAGCATTTT. Translating it yields CASTGQGAIRNQPQHF.

The rearrangement links TRBV30 to TRBJ1-3; TRBD1 aligns across 11 bases. This CDR3 has 15 residues. CDR1 is GTSNPN and CDR2 is SVGIG in the germline V gene (reference sequence). Unmatched junction bases numbered 3, after V lost 1 base and J lost 4 bases. The CDR3 loop reads CAWSAWTGGGNTIYF. Here the CDR3 DNA reads TGTGCCTGGAGTGCATGGACAGGGGGCGGAAACACCATATATTTT.